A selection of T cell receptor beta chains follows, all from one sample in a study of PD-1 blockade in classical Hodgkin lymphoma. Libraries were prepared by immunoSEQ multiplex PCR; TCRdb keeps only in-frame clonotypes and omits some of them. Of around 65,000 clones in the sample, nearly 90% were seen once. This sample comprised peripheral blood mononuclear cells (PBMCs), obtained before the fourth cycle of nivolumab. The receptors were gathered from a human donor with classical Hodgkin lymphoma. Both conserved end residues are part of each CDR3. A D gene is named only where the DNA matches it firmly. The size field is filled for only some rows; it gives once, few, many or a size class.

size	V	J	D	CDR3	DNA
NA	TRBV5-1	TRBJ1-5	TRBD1	CASSATGGSNQPQHF	TGCGCCAGCAGCGCCACAGGGGGCTCAAATCAGCCCCAGCATTTT
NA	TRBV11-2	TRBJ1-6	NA	CASSFYGYNSPLHF	TGTGCCAGCAGCTTTTATGGGTATAATTCACCCCTCCACTTT
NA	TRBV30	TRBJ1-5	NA	CAWSVRGALINQPQHF	TGTGCCTGGAGTGTTCGGGGGGCATTAATCAATCAGCCCCAGCATTTT
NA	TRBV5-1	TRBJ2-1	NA	CASSLDQAVDYNEQFF	TGCGCCAGCAGCCTGGACCAGGCAGTGGACTACAATGAGCAGTTCTTC
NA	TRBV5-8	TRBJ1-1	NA	CASSFGGIWVTEAFF	TGTGCCAGCAGCTTCGGGGGTATATGGGTCACTGAAGCTTTCTTT
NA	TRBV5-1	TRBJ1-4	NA	CASSLGASGEKLFF	TGCGCCAGCAGCTTAGGGGCCTCGGGTGAAAAACTGTTTTTT
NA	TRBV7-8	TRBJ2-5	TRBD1	CASSTGQGKTQYF	TGTGCCAGCAGCACAGGACAGGGGAAGACCCAGTACTTC
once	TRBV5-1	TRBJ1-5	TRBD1	CASSLAGGSEQPQHF	TGCGCCAGCAGCTTGGCAGGGGGCTCGGAGCAGCCCCAGCATTTT
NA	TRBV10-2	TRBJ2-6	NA	CASPGGAGSGANVLTF	TGCGCCAGCCCTGGGGGGGCGGGGTCTGGGGCCAACGTCCTGACTTTC
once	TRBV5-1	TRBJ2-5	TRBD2	CASSSGAGGMEETQYF	TGCGCCAGCAGCTCGGGTGCGGGGGGAATGGAAGAGACCCAGTACTTC
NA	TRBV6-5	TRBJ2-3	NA	CASSPGPLNPDTQYF	TGTGCCAGCAGTCCCGGACCCCTCAACCCAGATACGCAGTATTTT
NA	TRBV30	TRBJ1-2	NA	CALWGNYGYTF	TGTGCCCTCTGGGGGAACTATGGCTACACCTTC
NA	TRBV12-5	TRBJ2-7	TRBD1	CASGRSRGSYEQYF	TGTGCTAGTGGTCGCTCCAGGGGGAGCTACGAGCAGTACTTC
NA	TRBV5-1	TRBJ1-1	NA	CASSSVQVGNTEAFF	TGCGCCAGCAGCTCAGTACAGGTGGGGAACACTGAAGCTTTCTTT
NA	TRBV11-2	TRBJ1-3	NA	CASSLESHSGNTIYF	TGTGCCAGCAGCTTAGAGAGCCATTCTGGAAACACCATATATTTT
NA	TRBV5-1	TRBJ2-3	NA	CASSLGGTGDTQYF	TGCGCCAGCAGCTTGGGGGGGACCGGAGATACGCAGTATTTT
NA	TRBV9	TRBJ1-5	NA	CASSVDVFQPQHF	TGTGCCAGCAGCGTAGACGTTTTTCAGCCCCAGCATTTT
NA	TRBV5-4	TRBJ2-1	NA	CASSPGTISYNEQFF	TGTGCCAGCAGCCCGGGGACCATCTCCTACAATGAGCAGTTCTTC
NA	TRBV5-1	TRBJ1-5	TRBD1	CASSLAGTGSEPQHF	TGCGCCAGCAGCTTGGCTGGGACAGGGTCTGAGCCCCAGCATTTT
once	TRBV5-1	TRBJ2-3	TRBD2	CASSRTSGNTDTQYF	TGCGCCAGCAGCAGGACTAGCGGTAACACAGATACGCAGTATTTT
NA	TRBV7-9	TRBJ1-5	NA	CASSFRAYQPQHF	TGTGCCAGCAGCTTCCGGGCCTATCAGCCCCAGCATTTT
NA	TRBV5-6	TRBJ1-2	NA	CASSFKTVANYGYTF	TGTGCCAGCAGCTTCAAGACAGTAGCTAACTATGGCTACACCTTC
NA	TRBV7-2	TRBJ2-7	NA	CASTSGAYISYEQYF	TGTGCCAGCACCTCCGGGGCCTACATCTCCTACGAGCAGTACTTC
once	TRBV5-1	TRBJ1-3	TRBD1	CASRTGQSGNTIYF	TGCGCCAGCCGGACAGGGCAATCTGGAAACACCATATATTTT
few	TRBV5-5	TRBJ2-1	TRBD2	CASSLGLATVEQFF	TGTGCCAGCAGCTTGGGACTAGCGACGGTTGAGCAGTTCTTC
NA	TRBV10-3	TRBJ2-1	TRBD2	CAISDGLAGSSYNEQFF	TGTGCCATCAGTGACGGGCTAGCGGGGAGCTCCTACAATGAGCAGTTCTTC
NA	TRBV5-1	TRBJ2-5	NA	CASSLVLSGYF	TGCGCCAGCAGCTTGGTTCTTAGCGGGTACTTC
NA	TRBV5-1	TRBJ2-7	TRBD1	CASSPRTGGGEQYF	TGCGCCAGCAGCCCCAGGACAGGGGGCGGCGAGCAGTACTTC
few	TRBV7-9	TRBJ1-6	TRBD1	CASSRTTGRNSPLHF	TGTGCCAGCAGCCGGACGACAGGGAGGAATTCACCCCTCCACTTT
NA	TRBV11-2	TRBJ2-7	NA	CASSLGEMGGKQYF	TGTGCCAGCAGCTTAGGCGAGATGGGGGGCAAGCAGTACTTC
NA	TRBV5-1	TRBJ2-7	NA	CASSLDGSYEQYF	TGCGCCAGCAGCTTGGACGGGTCCTACGAGCAGTACTTC
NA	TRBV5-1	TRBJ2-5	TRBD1	CASMTGGEETQYF	TGCGCCAGCATGACAGGGGGAGAGGAGACCCAGTACTTC
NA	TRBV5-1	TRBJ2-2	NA	CASRRNGGYTGELFF	TGCGCCAGCAGGCGGAACGGTGGGTACACCGGGGAGCTGTTTTTT
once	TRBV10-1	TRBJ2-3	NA	CASSSRDLFTDTQYF	TGCGCCAGCAGTAGCAGGGACCTCTTCACAGATACGCAGTATTTT
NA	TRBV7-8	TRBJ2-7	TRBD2	CASSLGLAGSYEQYF	TGTGCCAGCAGCTTGGGACTAGCGGGTTCCTACGAGCAGTACTTC
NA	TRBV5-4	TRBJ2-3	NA	CASRLTGNTDTQYF	TGTGCCAGCAGACTAACAGGAAACACAGATACGCAGTATTTT
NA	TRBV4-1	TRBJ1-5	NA	CASSQVGQDQSAQHF	TGCGCCAGCAGCCAAGTGGGGCAGGATCAATCAGCCCAGCATTTT
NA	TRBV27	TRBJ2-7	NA	CASSRQRDRGNHEQYF	TGTGCCAGCAGTCGCCAACGGGACCGCGGGAATCACGAGCAGTACTTC
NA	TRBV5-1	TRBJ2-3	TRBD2	CASSPGPAGSGSDTQYF	TGCGCCAGCAGCCCGGGACCAGCGGGATCGGGATCAGATACGCAGTATTTT
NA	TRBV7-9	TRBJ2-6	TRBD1	CASSFLDRAGANVLTF	TGTGCCAGCAGCTTCCTCGACAGGGCTGGGGCCAACGTCCTGACTTTC